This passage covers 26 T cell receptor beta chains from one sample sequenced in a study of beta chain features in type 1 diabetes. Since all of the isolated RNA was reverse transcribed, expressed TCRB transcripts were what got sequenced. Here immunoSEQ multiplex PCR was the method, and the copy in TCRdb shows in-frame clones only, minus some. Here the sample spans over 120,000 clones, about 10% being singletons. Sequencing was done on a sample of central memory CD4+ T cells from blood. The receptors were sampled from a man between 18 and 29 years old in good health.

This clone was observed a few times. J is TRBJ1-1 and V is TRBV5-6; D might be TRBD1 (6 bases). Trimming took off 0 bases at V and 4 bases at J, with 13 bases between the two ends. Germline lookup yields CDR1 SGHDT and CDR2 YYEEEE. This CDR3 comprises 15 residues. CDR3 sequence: CASSLAGGAITEAFF. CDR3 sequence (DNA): TGTGCCAGCAGCTTGGCCGGGGGGGCCATCACTGAAGCTTTCTTT.

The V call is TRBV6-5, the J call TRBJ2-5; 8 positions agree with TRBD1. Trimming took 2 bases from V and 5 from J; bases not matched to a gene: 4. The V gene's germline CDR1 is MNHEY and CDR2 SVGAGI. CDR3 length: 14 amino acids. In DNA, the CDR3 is TGTGCCAGCAGTTACCAGGGGGCGAGGGAGACCCAGTACTTC. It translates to CASSYQGARETQYF.

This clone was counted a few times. CDR3 sequence reads: CASGRGPSEQYF. CDR3 in DNA: TGTGCCAGCGGGCGGGGACCAAGCGAGCAGTACTTC. J is TRBJ2-7 and V is TRBV2; tentatively, D is TRBD2 (6 bases). This CDR3 has 12 amino acids. Germline CDR1 reads SNHLY; CDR2 reads FYNNEI. V was trimmed by 8 bases and J by 6 bases, leaving 14 bases between them.

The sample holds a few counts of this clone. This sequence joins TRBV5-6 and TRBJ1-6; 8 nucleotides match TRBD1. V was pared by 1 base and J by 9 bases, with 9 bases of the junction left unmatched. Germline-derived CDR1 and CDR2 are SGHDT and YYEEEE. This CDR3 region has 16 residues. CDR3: CASSLSSGGQISPLHF. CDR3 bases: TGTGCCAGCAGCTTGAGTTCAGGGGGCCAGATTTCACCCCTCCACTTT.

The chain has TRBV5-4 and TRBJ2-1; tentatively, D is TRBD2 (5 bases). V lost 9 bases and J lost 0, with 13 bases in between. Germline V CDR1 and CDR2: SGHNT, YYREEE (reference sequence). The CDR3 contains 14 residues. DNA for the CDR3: TGTGCCACCTCAAGCGGACCCTCCTACAATGAGCAGTTCTTC. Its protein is CATSSGPSYNEQFF.

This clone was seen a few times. CDR3 region: CASSSRTGGVETQYF. Here the CDR3 DNA reads TGTGCCAGCAGCTCCCGGACAGGGGGCGTCGAGACCCAGTACTTC. The chain recombines TRBV11-2 with TRBJ2-5, with TRBD1 identical over 11 bases. The junction had 6 bases not matched to a gene; V was cut back by 4 bases and J by 5 bases. CDR1 SGHAT and CDR2 FQNNGV come from the germline V gene. CDR3 length: 15 amino acids. Looking up the rest from reference TRBV11-2 and TRBJ2-5 gives the full variable domain: EAGVAQSPRYKIIEKRQSVAFWCNPISGHATLYWYQQILGQGPKLLIQFQNNGVVDDSQLPKDRFSAERLKGVDSTLKIQPAKLEDSAVYLCASSSRTGGVETQYFGPGTRLLVL.

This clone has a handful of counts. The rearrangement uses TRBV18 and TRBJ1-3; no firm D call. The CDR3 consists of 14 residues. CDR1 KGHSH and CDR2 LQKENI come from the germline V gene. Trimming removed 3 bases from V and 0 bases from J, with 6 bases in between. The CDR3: CASSPSDSGNTIYF. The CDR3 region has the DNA TGTGCCAGCTCACCTTCAGACTCTGGAAACACCATATATTTT.

DNA of the CDR3: TGTGCCAGCAGCGCGACGGGAGCCACACAAGAGACCCAGTACTTC. It encodes CASSATGATQETQYF. V usage is TRBV2 and J usage is TRBJ2-5, with D perhaps matching TRBD2 (6 bases). CDR1 is SNHLY and CDR2 is FYNNEI in the germline V gene. V lost 6 bases and J lost 2, with 16 bases in between. The CDR3 covers 15 residues.

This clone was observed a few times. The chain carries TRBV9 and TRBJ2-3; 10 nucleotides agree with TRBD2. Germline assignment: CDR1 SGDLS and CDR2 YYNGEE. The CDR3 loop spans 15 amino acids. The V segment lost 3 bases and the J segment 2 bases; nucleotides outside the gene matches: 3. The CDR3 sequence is CASSGLAGATDTQYF. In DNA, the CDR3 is TGTGCCAGCAGCGGGCTAGCGGGGGCCACAGATACGCAGTATTTT.

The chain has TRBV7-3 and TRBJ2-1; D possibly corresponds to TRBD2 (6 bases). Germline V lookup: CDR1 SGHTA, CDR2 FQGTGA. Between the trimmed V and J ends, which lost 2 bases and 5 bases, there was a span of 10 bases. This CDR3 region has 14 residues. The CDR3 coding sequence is TGTGCCAGCAGCTTACCCGGGAGTAACAATGAGCAGTTCTTC. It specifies CASSLPGSNNEQFF. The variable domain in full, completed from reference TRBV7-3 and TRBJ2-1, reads GAGVSQTPSNKVTEKGKYVELRCDPISGHTALYWYRQSLGQGPEFLIYFQGTGAADDSGLPNDRFFAVRPEGSVSTLKIQRTERGDSAVYLCASSLPGSNNEQFFGPGTRLTVL.

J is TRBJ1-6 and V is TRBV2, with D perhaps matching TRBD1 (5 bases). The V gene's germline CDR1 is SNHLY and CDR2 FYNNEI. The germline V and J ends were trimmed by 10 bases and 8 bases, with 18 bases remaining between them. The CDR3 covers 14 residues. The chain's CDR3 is CATRGRADYSPLHF. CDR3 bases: TGTGCCACGCGGGGGAGAGCCGACTATTCACCCCTCCACTTT.

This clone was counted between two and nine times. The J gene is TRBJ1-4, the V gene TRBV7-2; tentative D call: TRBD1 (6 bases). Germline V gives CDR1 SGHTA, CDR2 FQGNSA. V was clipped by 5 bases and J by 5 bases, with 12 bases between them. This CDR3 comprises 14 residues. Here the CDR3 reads CASSRDTGNEKLFF. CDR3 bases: TGTGCCAGCAGCCGGGACACGGGAAATGAAAAACTGTTTTTT.

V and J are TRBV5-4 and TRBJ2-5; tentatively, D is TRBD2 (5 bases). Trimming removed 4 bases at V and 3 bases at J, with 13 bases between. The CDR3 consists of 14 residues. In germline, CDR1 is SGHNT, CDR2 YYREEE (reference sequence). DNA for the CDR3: TGTGCCAGCAGCCGCTTTGGGGAGAAAGAGACCCAGTACTTC. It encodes CASSRFGEKETQYF.

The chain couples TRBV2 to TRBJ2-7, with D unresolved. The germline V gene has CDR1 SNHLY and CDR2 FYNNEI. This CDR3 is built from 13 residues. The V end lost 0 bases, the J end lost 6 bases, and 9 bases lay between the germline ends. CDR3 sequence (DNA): TGTGCCAGCAGTGAAGCAGTCCCCAGCGAGCAGTACTTC. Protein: CASSEAVPSEQYF.

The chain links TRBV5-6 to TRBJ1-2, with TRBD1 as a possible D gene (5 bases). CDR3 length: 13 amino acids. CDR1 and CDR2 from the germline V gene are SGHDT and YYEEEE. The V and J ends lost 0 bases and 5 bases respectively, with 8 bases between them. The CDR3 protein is CASSLAGKYGYTF. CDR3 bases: TGTGCCAGCAGCTTGGCAGGGAAATATGGCTACACCTTC.

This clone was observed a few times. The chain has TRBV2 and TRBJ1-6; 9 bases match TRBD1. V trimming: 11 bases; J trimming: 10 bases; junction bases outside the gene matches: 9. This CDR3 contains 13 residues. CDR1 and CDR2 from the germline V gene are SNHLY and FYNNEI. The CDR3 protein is CASDRDRDSPLHF. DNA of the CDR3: TGTGCCTCAGACCGGGACAGGGACTCACCCCTCCACTTT.

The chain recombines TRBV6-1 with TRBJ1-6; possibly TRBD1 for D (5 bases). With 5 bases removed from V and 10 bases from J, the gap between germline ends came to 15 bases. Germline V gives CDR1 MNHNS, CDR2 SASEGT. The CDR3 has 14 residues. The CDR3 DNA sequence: TGTGCCAGCAGTAAACTACAGGTTTGGTCACCCCTCCACTTT. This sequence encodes CASSKLQVWSPLHF.

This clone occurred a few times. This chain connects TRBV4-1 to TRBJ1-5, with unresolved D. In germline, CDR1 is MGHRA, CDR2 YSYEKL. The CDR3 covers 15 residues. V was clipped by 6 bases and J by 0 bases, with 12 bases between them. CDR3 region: CASSLLRDSNQPQHF. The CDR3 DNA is TGCGCCAGCAGTTTATTGAGGGATAGCAATCAGCCCCAGCATTTT.

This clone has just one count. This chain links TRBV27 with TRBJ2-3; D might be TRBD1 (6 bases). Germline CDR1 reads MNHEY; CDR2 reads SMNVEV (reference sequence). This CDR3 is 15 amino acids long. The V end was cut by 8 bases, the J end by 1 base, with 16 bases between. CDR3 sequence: CASQQGSGRTDTQYF. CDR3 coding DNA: TGTGCCAGCCAGCAGGGGTCGGGGCGCACAGATACGCAGTATTTT.

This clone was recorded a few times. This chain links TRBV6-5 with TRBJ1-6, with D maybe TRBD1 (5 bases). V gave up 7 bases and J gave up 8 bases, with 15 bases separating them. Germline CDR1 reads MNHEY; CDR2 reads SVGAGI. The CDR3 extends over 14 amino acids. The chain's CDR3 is CASNKRGGDSPLHF. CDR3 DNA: TGTGCCAGCAACAAGCGGGGGGGGGATTCACCCCTCCACTTT.

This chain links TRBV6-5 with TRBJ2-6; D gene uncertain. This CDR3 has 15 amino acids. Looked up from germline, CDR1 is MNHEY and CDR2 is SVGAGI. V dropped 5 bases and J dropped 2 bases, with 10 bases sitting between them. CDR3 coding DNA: TGTGCCAGCAGTCGACGCCTAGCTGGGGCCAACGTCCTGACTTTC. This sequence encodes CASSRRLAGANVLTF.

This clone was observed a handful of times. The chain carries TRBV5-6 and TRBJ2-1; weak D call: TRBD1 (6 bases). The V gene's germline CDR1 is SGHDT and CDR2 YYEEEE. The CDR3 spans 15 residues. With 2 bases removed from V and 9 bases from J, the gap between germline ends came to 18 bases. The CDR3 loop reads CASSFKQGFRSEQFF. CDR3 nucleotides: TGTGCCAGCAGCTTTAAACAGGGCTTTAGGAGTGAGCAGTTCTTC.

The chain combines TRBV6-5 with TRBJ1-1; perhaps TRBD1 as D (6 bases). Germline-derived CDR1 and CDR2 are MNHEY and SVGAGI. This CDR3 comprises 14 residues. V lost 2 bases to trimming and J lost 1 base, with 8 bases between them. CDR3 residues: CASSYARGNTEAFF. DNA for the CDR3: TGTGCCAGCAGTTACGCCAGGGGGAACACTGAAGCTTTCTTT.

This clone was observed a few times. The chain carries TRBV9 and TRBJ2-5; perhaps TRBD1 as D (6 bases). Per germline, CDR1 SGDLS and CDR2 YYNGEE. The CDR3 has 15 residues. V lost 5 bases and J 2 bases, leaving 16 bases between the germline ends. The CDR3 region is CASSLTQGWQETQYF. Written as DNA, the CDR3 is TGTGCCAGCAGTCTAACCCAGGGGTGGCAAGAGACCCAGTACTTC.

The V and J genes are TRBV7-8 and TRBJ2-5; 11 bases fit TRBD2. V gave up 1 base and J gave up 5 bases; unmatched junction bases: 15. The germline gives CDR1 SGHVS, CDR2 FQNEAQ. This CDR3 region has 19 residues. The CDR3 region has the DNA TGTGCCAGCAGCTTAGAGGGTTTGAGTTTAGCGGGGGGGAAGGAGACCCAGTACTTC. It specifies CASSLEGLSLAGGKETQYF. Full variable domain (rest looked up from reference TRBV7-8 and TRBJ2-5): GAGVSQSPRYKVAKRGQDVALRCDPISGHVSLFWYQQALGQGPEFLTYFQNEAQLDKSGLPSDRFFAERPEGSVSTLKIQRTQQEDSAVYLCASSLEGLSLAGGKETQYFGPGTRLLVL.

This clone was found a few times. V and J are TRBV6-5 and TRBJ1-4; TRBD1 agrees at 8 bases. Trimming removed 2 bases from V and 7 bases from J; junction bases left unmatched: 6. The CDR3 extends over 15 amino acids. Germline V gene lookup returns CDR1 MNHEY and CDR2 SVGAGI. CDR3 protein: CASSYVRQGREKLFF. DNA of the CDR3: TGTGCCAGCAGTTACGTCCGACAGGGGCGTGAAAAACTGTTTTTT.